This TCR beta chain originates from a study of T cells in localized non-small cell lung cancer. Produced via immunoSEQ multiplex PCR; TCRdb's table is partial and in-frame only. The sample includes some 30,000 clones, 85% to 95% of them seen just once. The germline V gene has CDR1 SGHTA and CDR2 FQGNSA. V was cut by 5 bases and J by 2 bases, with 13 bases left in between. This CDR3 comprises 15 residues. In the case of this clone: Its antigen is unidentified.

The study, taken as a whole, reports: Because researchers sequenced only one region of the tumor, heterogeneity is still possible. Median roughly 57 top-100 tumor clones were shared with paired adjacent lung. Tumor showed lower T cell clonality than uninvolved adjacent lung, where it was highest. Patients showing higher blood T cell density tended to see longer overall survival.

The genes are TRBV7-2 and TRBJ1-5, with D maybe TRBD1 (6 bases). This TCR derives from a female donor of 60 years or more with stage II lung adenocarcinoma. The sequences come from peripheral blood mononuclear cells, collected before any cancer treatment. The DNA for the CDR3 is TGTGCCAGCAGCCCGGACAGAGGAGGCAATCAGCCCCAGCATTTT. Its translation is CASSPDRGGNQPQHF. Looking up the rest from reference TRBV7-2 and TRBJ1-5 gives the full variable domain: GAGVSQSPSNKVTEKGKDVELRCDPISGHTALYWYRQSLGQGLEFLIYFQGNSAPDKSGLPSDRFSAERTGGSVSTLTIQRTQQEDSAVYLCASSPDRGGNQPQHFGDGTRLSIL.